The 10 T cell receptor beta chains below all came from one sample that was sequenced in a study of T cell responses to AZD1222 COVID-19 vaccine. The data were produced by immunoSEQ multiplex PCR, yet TCRdb's version contains in-frame clones alone and is incomplete. The profile covers some 150,000 clones, with about nine tenths appearing a single time and about 7% taken by the ten largest. The sample in question was peripheral blood, obtained after recovery from COVID-19. These receptors all come from an adult who had recovered from COVID-19.

CDR3 residues: CASSQVAGAEQYF. In DNA, the CDR3 is TGTGCCAGCAGCCAAGTGGCAGGGGCCGAGCAGTACTTC. V and J are TRBV14 and TRBJ2-7; perhaps TRBD1 as D (6 bases). CDR1 and CDR2 (germline): SGHDN, FVKESK. The CDR3 length is 13 residues. Trimming removed 1 base from V and 6 bases from J, with 10 bases in between.

In this sample, this clone turned up once. The chain employs TRBV10-1 and TRBJ2-2; unclear D gene. V lost 0 bases to trimming and J lost 3 bases, with 14 bases between them. The CDR3 contains 17 residues. Germline CDR1 is WNHNN and CDR2 is SYGVQD (reference sequence). The DNA for the CDR3 is TGCGCCAGCAGTGAGTCGTTAGCAAAGAGAGACACCGGGGAGCTGTTTTTT. Translation gives CASSESLAKRDTGELFF.

The rearrangement joins TRBV19 to TRBJ1-3; TRBD1 might be the D (5 bases). The CDR3 has 16 amino acids. Germline V lookup: CDR1 LNHDA, CDR2 SQIVND (reference sequence). Trimming took off 4 bases at V and 0 bases at J, with 13 bases between the two ends. The CDR3 nucleotides read TGTGCCAGTAGTACCCGGGACCGCAGCTCTGGAAACACCATATATTTT. Translating it yields CASSTRDRSSGNTIYF. The full variable domain, completed using reference TRBV19 and TRBJ1-3, is DGGITQSPKYLFRKEGQNVTLSCEQNLNHDAMYWYRQDPGQGLRLIYYSQIVNDFQKGDIAEGYSVSREKKESFPLTVTSAQKNPTAFYLCASSTRDRSSGNTIYFGEGSWLTVV.

CDR3 loop: CASSDRRSNYGYTF. CDR3 in DNA: TGTGCCAGCAGCGACAGGAGGTCGAACTATGGCTACACCTTC. V usage is TRBV2 and J usage is TRBJ1-2; D possibly corresponds to TRBD1 (6 bases). V was shortened by 6 bases and J by 2 bases, with 13 bases between the two germline ends. The CDR3 is 14 amino acids. Germline loops: CDR1 SNHLY, CDR2 FYNNEI.

The rearrangement uses TRBV7-2 and TRBJ2-7; D remains ambiguous. With 1 base removed from V and 3 bases from J, the gap between germline ends came to 4 bases. Per the germline V gene, CDR1 is SGHTA and CDR2 is FQGNSA. This CDR3 spans 12 amino acids. The DNA of the CDR3 is TGTGCCAGCAGCTTAGGGTACTACGAGCAGTACTTC. This codes for CASSLGYYEQYF.

The J gene is TRBJ1-1, the V gene TRBV11-2; the match to TRBD1 covers 8 bases. The germline V gene has CDR1 SGHAT and CDR2 FQNNGV. CDR3 length: 13 amino acids. V was clipped by 4 bases and J by 5 bases; unmatched bases: 3. CDR3 in DNA: TGTGCCAGCAGCTGGCAGGGGGCGACTGAAGCTTTCTTT. It specifies CASSWQGATEAFF.

This clone is a singleton in its sample. This chain connects TRBV12-3 or TRBV12-4 to TRBJ1-2; TRBD1 is a possible D gene (6 bases). Between the trimmed V and J ends, which lost 0 bases and 11 bases, there was a span of 13 bases. This CDR3 region has 13 residues. Written as DNA, the CDR3 is TGTGCCAGCAGTTTAGCGGCGGGGGCCGCTTACACCTTC. Residues: CASSLAAGAAYTF.

V is TRBV18 and J is TRBJ1-1; TRBD1 aligns across 7 bases. V lost 6 bases and J lost 6; bases outside the gene matches: 7. The CDR3 extends over 13 amino acids. Germline V gene data show CDR1 as KGHSH and CDR2 as LQKENI. The CDR3 loop reads CASSPGQDSEAFF. CDR3 in DNA: TGTGCCAGCTCTCCCGGACAGGACTCTGAAGCTTTCTTT.

This chain connects TRBV5-4 to TRBJ1-1; 10 bases agree with TRBD1. Germline CDR1 and CDR2: SGHNT and YYREEE (reference sequence). The CDR3 consists of 15 residues. V lost 0 bases to trimming and J lost 7 bases; unmatched junction nucleotides: 6. The CDR3: CASSLGDRGFLEAFF. DNA for the CDR3: TGTGCCAGCAGCTTGGGGGACAGGGGATTCCTTGAAGCTTTCTTT.

V is TRBV27 and J is TRBJ2-3; D uncertain. Between the trimmed V and J ends, which lost 3 bases and 4 bases, there was a span of 5 bases. CDR1 and CDR2 from the germline V gene are MNHEY and SMNVEV (reference sequence). CDR3 length: 12 residues. Here the CDR3 reads CASSLTADTQYF. CDR3 DNA sequence: TGTGCCAGCAGTTTGACTGCAGATACGCAGTATTTT.